Reported below is one TCR beta chain. Antigen: not known. The data were obtained in a study of cytomegalovirus exposure and HLA in healthy donors. Study background: As released early, the data held roughly 85 million unique TCRs from HLA-typed donors. Study-wide results and caveats: What a later analysis showed was that several of the most significant clusters appeared linked to common viral pathogens. HLA restriction was apparent for most CMV-associated TCR beta chains in a later analysis.

Donors had nominal health at sampling but likely had unrecorded immune exposures. Germline CDR1 reads SQVTM; CDR2 reads ANQGSEA. The CDR3 contains 11 residues. The PCR made use of 60 Vbeta and 13 Jbeta primers. Some clones are missing from TCRdb's copy, which holds only in-frame ones; the method was immunoSEQ multiplex PCR. The table includes tens of thousands of clones, 73% detected once. The TCR sequence derives from a man aged 45 to 65 in good health and CMV-seronegative. The rearrangement uses TRBV29-1 and TRBJ1-4; 7 positions agree with TRBD1. Source material: PBMCs. CDR3 coding DNA: TGCAGTATCTCAGGGGGGGAAAAACTGTTTTTT. Protein: CSISGGEKLFF.